The 21 T cell receptor beta chains in this list originate from one sample, sequenced in a study of cytomegalovirus exposure and HLA in healthy donors. Clones were sequenced by immunoSEQ multiplex PCR, and TCRdb holds only the in-frame ones, with some missing. The sample records over 150,000 clones, roughly 86% being singletons. Sequenced material: PBMCs. These receptors were taken from a young man in good health and CMV-seropositive.

The V gene is TRBV6-5, the J gene TRBJ1-5; possibly TRBD1 for D (5 bases). The CDR3 is 15 amino acids. Germline V CDR1 and CDR2: MNHEY, SVGAGI. V was pared by 5 bases and J by 2 bases, with 13 bases between. CDR3 region: CASSQGALGNQPQHF. DNA of the CDR3: TGTGCCAGCAGTCAGGGTGCGTTGGGCAATCAGCCCCAGCATTTT.

The rearrangement uses TRBV7-8 and TRBJ2-1; possibly TRBD2 for D (6 bases). Trimming stripped 4 bases from V and 0 bases from J, with 16 bases between. Per the germline V gene, CDR1 is SGHVS and CDR2 is FQNEAQ. The CDR3 has 17 amino acids. The CDR3 region is CASSYYEAGNSYNEQFF. The CDR3 nucleotides are TGTGCCAGCAGCTACTACGAGGCGGGAAACTCCTACAATGAGCAGTTCTTC.

V usage is TRBV5-7 and J usage is TRBJ1-2; TRBD1 is a possible D gene (5 bases). TRBV5-7 is reported as an ORF; its role is uncertain. The length of the CDR3 is 16 residues. Trimming removed 4 bases from V and 4 bases from J, with 20 bases in between. CDR3 nucleotides: TGTGCCAGCAGCCCAGAGGTAGGGGCTTGGGTCTATGGCTACACCTTC. Amino acids: CASSPEVGAWVYGYTF.

The rearrangement uses TRBV28 and TRBJ1-1; D possibly corresponds to TRBD1 (5 bases). Germline-derived CDR1 and CDR2 are MDHEN and SYDVKM. The V gene lost 4 bases and the J gene lost 3 bases, with 18 bases spanning the gap. This CDR3 region has 16 residues. CDR3 in DNA: TGTGCCAGCAGTTCCCCGGGGACTCCTTTGGACACTGAAGCTTTCTTT. Residues: CASSSPGTPLDTEAFF. Full variable domain (remainder filled in from reference TRBV28 and TRBJ1-1): DVKVTQSSRYLVKRTGEKVFLECVQDMDHENMFWYRQDPGLGLRLIYFSYDVKMKEKGDIPEGYSVSREKKERFSLILESASTNQTSMYLCASSSPGTPLDTEAFFGQGTRLTVV.

V usage is TRBV7-3 and J usage is TRBJ2-2; D might be TRBD1 (6 bases). The CDR3 extends over 13 amino acids. CDR1 is SGHTA, CDR2 FQGTGA, per germline. V lost 4 bases and J 7 bases, leaving 10 bases between the germline ends. CDR3 in amino acids: CASSSDSHGELFF. The CDR3 DNA reads TGTGCCAGCAGCTCGGACAGTCACGGGGAGCTGTTTTTT.

The V gene is TRBV4-1, the J gene TRBJ1-5; D perhaps matches TRBD1 (5 bases). V gave up 1 base and J gave up 5 bases, with 9 bases separating them. This CDR3 has 14 residues. CDR1 is MGHRA, CDR2 YSYEKL, per germline. The CDR3 sequence is CASSQVGEDQPQHF. CDR3 sequence (DNA): TGCGCCAGCAGCCAAGTAGGGGAGGATCAGCCCCAGCATTTT.

V is TRBV30 and J is TRBJ2-1, with 7 bases that match TRBD2. From germline, CDR1 is GTSNPN and CDR2 SVGIG (reference sequence). The CDR3 extends over 14 amino acids. V trimming: 2 bases; J trimming: 3 bases; junction bases outside the gene matches: 4. The CDR3 DNA reads TGTGCCTGGAGTTTTGCGGGAGTCTACAATGAGCAGTTCTTC. Protein sequence: CAWSFAGVYNEQFF. Looking up the rest from reference TRBV30 and TRBJ2-1 gives the full variable domain: SQTIHQWPATLVQPVGSPLSLECTVEGTSNPNLYWYRQAAGRGLQLLFYSVGIGQISSEVPQNLSASRPQDRQFILSSKKLLLSDSGFYLCAWSFAGVYNEQFFGPGTRLTVL.

The chain combines TRBV6-1 with TRBJ2-2, with D unresolved. Germline V gives CDR1 MNHNS, CDR2 SASEGT. The V gene lost 1 base and the J gene lost 4 bases, with 7 bases spanning the gap. The CDR3 spans 14 residues. For the CDR3, the DNA is TGTGCCAGCAGTGAAGTCAGAACCACCGGGGAGCTGTTTTTT. Translating it yields CASSEVRTTGELFF.

The chain joins TRBV11-3 to TRBJ2-7; D is unclear. The germline V gene has CDR1 SGHNT and CDR2 YENEEA. The CDR3 extends over 14 amino acids. Trimming cost V 5 bases and J 2 bases, with 13 bases left between them. As DNA, the CDR3 is TGTGCCAGCAGCCCAGCAGGCAGACCCTACGAGCAGTACTTC. Translating gives CASSPAGRPYEQYF.

This clone was seen a single time. The rearrangement links TRBV4-1 to TRBJ2-6, with D perhaps matching TRBD1 (5 bases). This CDR3 region has 17 residues. Germline CDR1 and CDR2: MGHRA and YSYEKL. Trimming cost V 3 bases and J 1 base, with 13 bases left between them. As DNA, the CDR3 is TGCGCCAGCAGCCAGGACCAGGGATATTCTGGGGCCAACGTCCTGACTTTC. As protein: CASSQDQGYSGANVLTF.

The J gene is TRBJ2-1, the V gene TRBV12-5; D might be TRBD2 (5 bases). Germline V gives CDR1 LGHNT, CDR2 FRNRAP. This CDR3 has 17 amino acids. V gave up 0 bases and J gave up 7 bases, with 19 bases separating them. CDR3 DNA: TGTGCTAGTGGTTTGGTAGTTTTGAGCGGAGTCGGGAATGAGCAGTTCTTC. The encoded protein is CASGLVVLSGVGNEQFF.

CDR3 DNA: TGTGCCTGGAGGCACGTACAGGGTACCTCCCAAAAACTGTTTTTT. Amino acids: CAWRHVQGTSQKLFF. The gene calls are TRBV30 and TRBJ1-4; D may be TRBD1 (6 bases). The CDR3 runs 15 residues. V lost 3 bases and J lost 9, with 20 bases in between. Germline values: CDR1 GTSNPN, CDR2 SVGIG (reference sequence).

CDR3 bases: TGTGCCAGTAGTATTGGACTAGCGGGAGCGACCTACGAGCAGTACTTC. Its protein product is CASSIGLAGATYEQYF. J is TRBJ2-7 and V is TRBV19; TRBD2 agrees at 13 bases. CDR1 and CDR2 from the germline V gene are LNHDA and SQIVND (reference sequence). V gave up 3 bases and J gave up 2 bases; unmatched junction bases: 4. This CDR3 spans 16 amino acids.

The chain employs TRBV2 and TRBJ2-1; 8 bases line up with TRBD1. Germline V lookup: CDR1 SNHLY, CDR2 FYNNEI. This CDR3 has 14 amino acids. With V trimmed by 8 bases and J by 7 bases, 10 bases remained unmatched. DNA for the CDR3: TGTGCCAGCGGGGTGGACAGGGTTGGGAATGAGCAGTTCTTC. This sequence encodes CASGVDRVGNEQFF.

V is TRBV7-3 and J is TRBJ2-7, with 11 bases lining up with TRBD2. This CDR3 comprises 15 residues. V shed 6 bases and J 0 bases; nucleotides not matched to a gene: 4. Per the germline V gene, CDR1 is SGHTA and CDR2 is FQGTGA. In nucleotides, the CDR3 is TGTGCCAGCAGTCCAACTAGCGGGAGCTCCTACGAGCAGTACTTC. Translation: CASSPTSGSSYEQYF.

The V call is TRBV6-1, the J call TRBJ2-3; TRBD2 matches at 9 bases. The trim removed 3 bases at V and 10 bases at J, leaving 14 bases unmatched. The CDR3 sequence is 16 residues long. Germline-derived CDR1 and CDR2 are MNHNS and SASEGT. DNA of the CDR3: TGTGCCAGCAGTGACATGGGACAGAAGGGACTAGCTGCGCAGTATTTT. Encoded protein: CASSDMGQKGLAAQYF.

The genes are TRBV28 and TRBJ1-3; TRBD1 matches 7 bases. The CDR3 is 16 amino acids. The germline V gene has CDR1 MDHEN and CDR2 SYDVKM. V was pared by 5 bases and J by 0 bases, with 7 bases of the junction left unmatched. The CDR3, as DNA: TGTGCCAGCAGTCCGACGACAGGGTTCTCTGGAAACACCATATATTTT. Amino acids: CASSPTTGFSGNTIYF. Drawing the rest from reference TRBV28 and TRBJ1-3, the complete variable domain is DVKVTQSSRYLVKRTGEKVFLECVQDMDHENMFWYRQDPGLGLRLIYFSYDVKMKEKGDIPEGYSVSREKKERFSLILESASTNQTSMYLCASSPTTGFSGNTIYFGEGSWLTVV.

This sequence joins TRBV5-1 and TRBJ2-1; TRBD2 matches 11 bases. The V gene end was trimmed by 2 bases and the J gene end by 9 bases; junction bases not matched to a gene: 7. The germline gives CDR1 SGHRS, CDR2 YFSETQ. This CDR3 has 15 residues. CDR3: CASSFTSGRFGEQFF. The CDR3 coding sequence is TGCGCCAGCAGCTTCACTAGCGGGAGATTTGGTGAGCAGTTCTTC.

The chain carries TRBV5-1 and TRBJ2-1, with 9 bases lining up with TRBD1. CDR3 length: 13 amino acids. Germline CDR1 is SGHRS and CDR2 is YFSETQ. The V gene end was trimmed by 4 bases and the J gene end by 7 bases; junction bases not matched to a gene: 3. The CDR3 is CASSTDRGNEQFF. The DNA for the CDR3 is TGCGCCAGCAGCACGGACAGGGGAAATGAGCAGTTCTTC.

This clone was found a few times. The CDR3, as DNA: TGTGCCATTGGGGACAGCTCCTACGAGCAGTACTTC. It encodes CAIGDSSYEQYF. The rearrangement uses TRBV2 and TRBJ2-7, with TRBD1 matching 7 bases. V trimming: 10 bases; J trimming: 0 bases; junction bases outside the gene matches: 3. The CDR3 has 12 amino acids. Germline CDR1 is SNHLY and CDR2 is FYNNEI.

The rearrangement links TRBV5-1 to TRBJ2-5; possible D gene TRBD2, 5 bases. V gave up 4 bases and J gave up 7 bases, with 17 bases separating them. Germline CDR1 reads SGHRS; CDR2 reads YFSETQ. The CDR3 sequence is 14 residues long. CDR3: CASSPGVEFATQYF. CDR3 bases: TGCGCCAGCAGCCCCGGGGTCGAGTTCGCGACCCAGTACTTC.